This T cell receptor (beta chain) was documented in a study of CD8+CD57+ T cells in acquired aplastic anemia. Deletions cut 3 bases from V and 1 base from J, with 7 bases between. The CDR3 is 12 residues long. Germline-derived CDR1 and CDR2 are SQVTM and ANQGSEA. Genomic DNA templated the TCR beta VDJ and CDR3 profiling. TCRdb passed the reads through MiXCR, listing each CDR3 protein once. The sample shows some 190,000 distinct CDR3 sequences, approximately 49% of them seen only once. In this sample, this clonotype turned up many times. This TCR came from a human donor in good health, serving as a control. The chain couples TRBV29-1 to TRBJ2-7; D gene uncertain. Sequencing used sorted CD4+, CD8+, or CD8+CD57+ T cells (not recorded which) from PBMCs. Here the CDR3 reads CSVEGRSYEQYF. The CDR3 nucleotides are TGCAGCGTTGAGGGCCGTTCCTACGAGCAGTACTTC.